Detailed here is one T cell receptor (beta chain). Its target is not known. All donors participated as healthy donors of bone marrow. The data stem from a study of cytomegalovirus exposure and HLA in healthy donors. Study results and limitations: Sequencing likely produced, as an artifact, a cluster of highly shared sequence variants.

CDR3 length: 13 residues. V was pared by 8 bases and J by 3 bases, with 5 bases of the junction left unmatched. Germline V gene sequence: CDR1 MNHNY, CDR2 SVGAGI (reference sequence). The PCR ran on 60 Vbeta and 13 Jbeta primers. Sequenced by immunoSEQ multiplex PCR; TCRdb stores in-frame clones only, minus some. Of roughly 72,000 clones in the sample, around three quarters are singletons; the top ten hold roughly 22%. Sequencing was performed on PBMCs. The TCR comes from a woman between 35 and 50 years old in good health and CMV-seropositive. This sequence joins TRBV6-6 and TRBJ1-2; 8 bases agree with TRBD1. CDR3: CASRGQAYYGYTF. CDR3 nucleotide sequence: TGTGCCAGCCGGGGACAGGCTTACTATGGCTACACCTTC.